Listed below are T cell receptor beta chains from one sample, sequenced in a study of shared clonotypes between healthy human individuals. Sequencing was performed with immunoSEQ multiplex PCR; in TCRdb, only in-frame clones are kept and a portion is missing. The repertoire holds approximately 2,300,000 clones, with 85% to 95% as singletons. Sequencing input: naive CD4+ T cells from PBMCs. The receptors were gathered from a man between 18 and 35 years old in good health. Some clones in this sample may be carry-over from other donors' samples. Each CDR3 is given without its conserved first and last residue. D genes are given only for firm matches.

length,D,V,CDR3
15,TRBD2,TRBV2,ASSQYRTSGSVYTQY
14,-,TRBV7-2,ASSLAMGAVGNTIY
11,-,TRBV5-6,ASSLDRDYGYT
13,-,TRBV9,ASSVSPLANYGYT
10,-,TRBV18,ASSPMGHEQY
13,-,TRBV5-1,ASSRLGTAGETQY
11,-,TRBV19,ASSRNRFYEQY
12,-,TRBV5-1,ASSRSTRDLEQY
13,-,TRBV27,ASSSGDLRVGELF
12,-,TRBV5-1,ASSSGVGNTEAF
14,-,TRBV27,ASSRTGTLISYEQY
12,TRBD1,TRBV28,ASSSTGGNQPQH
13,-,TRBV18,ASSPPGRVGSEAF
13,-,TRBV5-1,ASSLIQGSTTEAF
13,-,TRBV11-1,ASSLEAGPTDTQY
11,-,TRBV2,ASRLVGGIEAF
12,TRBD1,TRBV18,ASSPGTGGYGYT
13,-,TRBV5-4,ASSSERSGANVLT
13,-,TRBV28,ASNSVGVGSYEQY
13,TRBD1,TRBV7-9,ASSYGQGAGNTIY
12,-,TRBV5-1,ASSLLEGAGELF
12,-,TRBV29-1,SVFDSATNEKLF
13,-,TRBV7-8,ASSLVAGWTGELF
9,-,TRBV6-5,ASMANTEAF
12,TRBD1,TRBV5-1,ASSAAGGKNGYT
12,-,TRBV4-1,ASSQGLGPNEQY
17,-,TRBV28,ASAPSPGYSPLGAPPEY
15,TRBD1,TRBV4-1,ASSQSDRGLVGSPLH
13,TRBD2,TRBV6-5,ASSTPTSGSNEQF
12,-,TRBV5-1,ASRPPAGLGGYT
13,TRBD1,TRBV7-2,ASSSDRARTGELF
12,-,TRBV7-2,ASSLALRTGELF
13,-,TRBV6-5,ASSYARAKIYEQY
13,TRBD1,TRBV2,ASSTDRGNIYEQY
13,-,TRBV6-1,ASEHGSSSGNTIY
11,-,TRBV4-3,ASSQDRVSTQY
11,TRBD2,TRBV7-2,ASSRTRGNIQY
10,-,TRBV28,ASSLLDYGYT
12,-,TRBV12-5,ASGLVENTGELF
12,TRBD2,TRBV5-1,ASSLSGGPSEQF